This TCR beta chain appears in the sequencing data of a study of T-cell memory formation after mild COVID-19. Broader study findings: The authors did not confirm SARS-CoV-2 specificity of second-wave clones peaking day 37. Those CD4+ clones that contracted were mainly in CM and EM (CD8+ ones in EMRA).

As concerns this clonotype: Its antigen is unidentified.

A 5'RACE reaction primed in the constant segment made cDNA libraries of TCR alpha and TCR beta, and these carried sample barcodes and UMIs. TCRdb called the 5' RACE reads again in MiXCR, with one record for every CDR3 protein. Counted here are hundreds of thousands of distinct CDR3 sequences, 20% to 25% occurring once; the ten biggest clones make up roughly 8.3%. The receptor was isolated from an adult woman who had mild COVID-19 (a few samples of this study predate the infection). Cell type and time point are not known. Sequenced input: PBMCs or a T cell subset sorted from them (not recorded which).

CDR3 region: CASRNLTGVMNTEAFF. The DNA for the CDR3 is TGTGCCAGCAGAAATCTGACAGGAGTCATGAACACTGAAGCTTTCTTT. This chain links TRBV7-3 with TRBJ1-1; D perhaps matches TRBD1 (6 bases). The CDR3 loop spans 16 amino acids. Between the trimmed V and J ends, which lost 6 bases and 0 bases, there was a span of 17 bases. The germline CDR1 and CDR2 sequences are SGHTA and FQGTGA.